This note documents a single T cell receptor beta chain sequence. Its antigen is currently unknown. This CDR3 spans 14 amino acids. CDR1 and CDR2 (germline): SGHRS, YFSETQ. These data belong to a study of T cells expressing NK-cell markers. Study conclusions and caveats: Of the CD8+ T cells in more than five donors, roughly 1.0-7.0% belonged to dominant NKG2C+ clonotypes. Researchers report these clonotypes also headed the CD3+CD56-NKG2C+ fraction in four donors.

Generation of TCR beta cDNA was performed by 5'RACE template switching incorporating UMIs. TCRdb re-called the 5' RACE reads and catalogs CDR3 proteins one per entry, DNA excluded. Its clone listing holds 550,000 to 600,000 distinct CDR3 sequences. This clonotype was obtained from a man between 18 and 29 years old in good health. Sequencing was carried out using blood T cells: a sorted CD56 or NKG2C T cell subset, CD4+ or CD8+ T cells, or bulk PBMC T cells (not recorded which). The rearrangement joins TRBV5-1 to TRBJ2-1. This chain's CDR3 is CASSLAIFANEQFF.